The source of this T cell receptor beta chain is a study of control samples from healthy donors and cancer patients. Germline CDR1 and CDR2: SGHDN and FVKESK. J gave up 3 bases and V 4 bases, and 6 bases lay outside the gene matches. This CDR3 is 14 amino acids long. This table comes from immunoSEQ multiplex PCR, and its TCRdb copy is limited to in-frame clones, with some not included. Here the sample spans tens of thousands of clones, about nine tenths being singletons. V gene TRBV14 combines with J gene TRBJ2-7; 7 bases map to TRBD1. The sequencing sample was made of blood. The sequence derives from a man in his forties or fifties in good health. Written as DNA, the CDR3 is TGTGCCAGCAGCCCCCCGACAGGGCGCTACGAGCAGTACTTC. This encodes CASSPPTGRYEQYF. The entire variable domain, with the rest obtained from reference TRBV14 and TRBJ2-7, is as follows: EAGVTQFPSHSVIEKGQTVTLRCDPISGHDNLYWYRRVMGKEIKFLLHFVKESKQDESGMPNNRFLAERTGGTYSTLKVQPAELEDSGVYFCASSPPTGRYEQYFGPGTRLTVT.